This T cell receptor (beta chain) appears in the sequencing data of a study of OX40 agonist ivuxolimab in advanced cancers. For the study at large: Dose-escalation patients were diagnosed with hepatocellular carcinoma, melanoma, renal cell cancer or head and neck cancer. Study conclusions and caveats: Expanded peripheral T cell antigen specificity was not determined. With doses of 0.1 to 3.0 mg/kg, CD4+ and CD8+ blood T cells had undergone clonal expansion by week 6.

Details on this clone: The antigen remains unidentified.

V lost 6 bases, J lost 3 bases, and 9 bases lay in between. From germline, CDR1 is MNHNS and CDR2 SASEGT. The length of the CDR3 is 12 residues. Sequencing used immunoSEQ multiplex PCR; TCRdb keeps in-frame clones, though not all of them. Of roughly 70,000 clones in the sample, just over 85% were seen once. The sequencing used CD4+ or CD8+ T cells sorted from blood, collected in a trial of the OX40 agonist ivuxolimab. The chain uses TRBV6-1 and TRBJ2-7; TRBD1 or TRBD2 may be the D gene (5 bases each). The TCR sequence derives from an adult with an advanced solid tumor such as melanoma, head and neck, liver or kidney cancer. Here the CDR3 reads CASREGSYEQYF. In nucleotides, the CDR3 is TGTGCCAGCAGAGAGGGGAGCTACGAGCAGTACTTC.